The 8 T cell receptor beta chains below come from one sample, sequenced in a study of T cells in Graves' hyperthyroidism and ophthalmopathy. Amplification of TCR beta CDR3 regions was performed using RNA transcripts as template. The TCR CDR3 was amplified in a first-round RT-PCR using the HTBI primer set. TCRdb re-analysed the multiplex PCR reads in MiXCR, keeping a single row per CDR3 protein. The profile shows 600,000 to 800,000 distinct CDR3 sequences, around a third of them singletons. Sequencing was performed on blood. The receptors come from a woman aged 40 to 49 with Graves' hyperthyroidism.

This sequence joins TRBV20-1 and TRBJ2-5; possibly TRBD1 for D (6 bases). Germline V gene lookup returns CDR1 DFQATT and CDR2 SNEGSKA (reference sequence). CDR3 length equals 14 residues. The V end was cut by 1 base, the J end by 3 bases, with 12 bases between. CDR3 in amino acids: CSARVGQGKETQYF. The CDR3, as DNA: TGCAGTGCTAGAGTTGGGCAGGGGAAAGAGACCCAGTACTTC.

The gene calls are TRBV7-9 and TRBJ2-2; 7 bases agree with TRBD1. Germline CDR1 is SEHNR and CDR2 is FQNEAQ (reference sequence). The CDR3 runs to 13 residues. V was clipped by 5 bases and J by 8 bases; unmatched bases: 5. The CDR3: CASSPRQGGELFF. The CDR3 bases are TGTGCCAGCAGCCCTAGACAGGGAGGGGAGCTGTTTTTT.

This clonotype was detected many times. The chain recombines TRBV2 with TRBJ2-2, with 8 positions matching TRBD1. The CDR3 sequence is 15 residues long. Looked up from germline, CDR1 is SNHLY and CDR2 is FYNNEI. The ends lost 7 bases at V and 5 bases at J; junction bases unmatched: 9. In DNA, the CDR3 is TGTGCCAGCAATTCCGGACAGGGCGGTACCGGGGAGCTGTTTTTT. As protein: CASNSGQGGTGELFF.

This clonotype was detected a few times. V is TRBV4-1 and J is TRBJ2-7; D gene unclear. Trimming took 0 bases from V and 2 from J, leaving 11 bases between them. CDR1 MGHRA and CDR2 YSYEKL come from the germline V gene. The CDR3 consists of 15 residues. CDR3 sequence reads: CASSQDPNRAYEQYF. The DNA of the CDR3 is TGCGCCAGCAGCCAAGATCCTAACAGAGCCTACGAGCAGTACTTC.

The rearrangement joins TRBV6-5 to TRBJ1-1; TRBD1 might be the D (5 bases). There are 13 residues in the CDR3. The germline V gene has CDR1 MNHEY and CDR2 SVGAGI. V was pared by 8 bases and J by 0 bases, with 10 bases between. CDR3 DNA sequence: TGTGCCAGCGAAGAGGGGATGAACACTGAAGCTTTCTTT. It specifies CASEEGMNTEAFF.

The chain uses TRBV12-5 and TRBJ1-1; D uncertain. Trimming left V 5 bases short and J 0 bases short, with 13 bases between. The CDR3 is 15 residues long. Germline-derived CDR1 and CDR2 are LGHNT and FRNRAP. This chain's CDR3 is CASGPRTDLNTEAFF. CDR3 bases: TGTGCTAGTGGTCCGCGGACGGACTTGAACACTGAAGCTTTCTTT.

This clonotype was recorded at least ten times. Here the CDR3 DNA reads TGTGCCAGCTGTCGGTCGCGCGCGAACACCGGGGAGCTGTTTTTT. It specifies CASCRSRANTGELFF. The chain combines TRBV7-9 with TRBJ2-2; no definite D call. From germline, CDR1 is SEHNR and CDR2 FQNEAQ (reference sequence). The V end lost 8 bases, the J end lost 0 bases, and 13 bases lay between the germline ends. The CDR3 consists of 15 residues. The entire variable domain, with the rest obtained from reference TRBV7-9 and TRBJ2-2, is as follows: DTGVSQNPRHKITKRGQNVTFRCDPISEHNRLYWYRQTLGQGPEFLTYFQNEAQLEKSRLLSDRFSAERPKGSFSTLEIQRTEQGDSAMYLCASCRSRANTGELFFGEGSRLTVL.

The chain uses TRBV19 and TRBJ2-7; weak D call: TRBD1 (7 bases). Trimming cost V 5 bases and J 5 bases, with 19 bases left between them. The germline V gene encodes CDR1 LNHDA and CDR2 SQIVND (reference sequence). This CDR3 has 15 amino acids. The CDR3 spells CASSPWGDRANEQYF. The CDR3 DNA reads TGTGCCAGTAGTCCCTGGGGGGACAGAGCCAACGAGCAGTACTTC.